Presented here are 28 T cell receptor beta chains from one specimen sequenced in a study of shared T cell receptors in the human thymus. Some clones are missing from TCRdb's copy, which holds only in-frame ones; the method was immunoSEQ multiplex PCR. Here the sample spans over 450,000 clones, approximately 80% being singletons. The sample was also linked to a second study, of human thymus T cells.

Sequenced input: thymocytes. These receptors were obtained from a boy in the first two years of life with a congenital heart defect.

V usage is TRBV30 and J usage is TRBJ1-1; D not resolved. Trimming removed 5 bases at V and 1 base at J, with 17 bases between. Germline V gives CDR1 GTSNPN, CDR2 SVGIG (reference sequence). The CDR3 runs 15 residues. The CDR3 DNA follows: TGTGCCTGGTCGGAAAGGCCCCCGGGGAACACTGAAGCTTTCTTT. Protein product: CAWSERPPGNTEAFF.

This clone appeared a few times. The chain carries TRBV28 and TRBJ1-4, with TRBD1 matching 7 bases. The CDR3 length is 17 residues. Germline V gene lookup returns CDR1 MDHEN and CDR2 SYDVKM. Trimming removed 2 bases from V and 8 bases from J; junction bases left unmatched: 14. The CDR3 loop is CASSLHLPDRKEEKLFF. The CDR3 nucleotides are TGTGCCAGCAGTTTACACCTCCCGGACAGGAAAGAGGAAAAACTGTTTTTT.

The CDR3 sequence: CSVGAGVSKNIQYF. The CDR3, as DNA: TGCAGCGTTGGCGCAGGGGTTTCCAAAAACATTCAGTACTTC. This chain uses TRBV29-1 with TRBJ2-4, with D perhaps matching TRBD1 (6 bases). The CDR3 covers 14 residues. V lost 4 bases and J lost 2, with 12 bases in between. Germline V gene sequence: CDR1 SQVTM, CDR2 ANQGSEA.

The chain joins TRBV25-1 to TRBJ1-1; D gene uncertain. The V gene's germline CDR1 is MGHDK and CDR2 SYGVNS. The CDR3 loop spans 13 amino acids. V gave up 6 bases and J gave up 4 bases, with 12 bases separating them. Written as DNA, the CDR3 is TGTGCCAGCAGGGCCCGGAGAGTCACTGAAGCTTTCTTT. Translating it yields CASRARRVTEAFF.

The chain carries TRBV5-1 and TRBJ2-1; TRBD2 matches at 10 bases. V was clipped by 0 bases and J by 8 bases; unmatched bases: 14. The CDR3 has 18 amino acids. Germline lookup yields CDR1 SGHRS and CDR2 YFSETQ. This chain's CDR3 is CASSLVASGSKATDEQFF. The CDR3 nucleotides read TGCGCCAGCAGCTTGGTTGCTAGCGGGAGTAAGGCGACAGATGAGCAGTTCTTC.

The chain combines TRBV14 with TRBJ2-7; D possibly corresponds to TRBD1 (6 bases). V lost 4 bases and J 0 bases, leaving 22 bases between the germline ends. CDR3 length: 18 amino acids. Germline CDR1 reads SGHDN; CDR2 reads FVKESK. CDR3 sequence reads: CASSRYRDTVGASYEQYF. The CDR3 nucleotides are TGTGCCAGCAGCCGCTACCGGGACACCGTGGGGGCCTCCTACGAGCAGTACTTC.

The gene calls are TRBV27 and TRBJ2-7; D might be TRBD2 (6 bases). CDR1 and CDR2 (germline): MNHEY, SMNVEV (reference sequence). Deletions cut 2 bases from V and 3 bases from J, with 11 bases between. The CDR3 totals 14 residues. The CDR3 region has the DNA TGTGCCAGCAGTTTAGTGAGTAGCGGCTACGAGCAGTACTTC. It is translated as CASSLVSSGYEQYF.

This rearrangement joins TRBV28 to TRBJ1-4; tentatively, D is TRBD1 (6 bases). CDR3 length: 16 amino acids. With 4 bases removed from V and 3 bases from J, the gap between germline ends came to 15 bases. Looked up from germline, CDR1 is MDHEN and CDR2 is SYDVKM. CDR3 coding DNA: TGTGCCAGCAGTTGCCGGGGCAGGGGAGCTAATGAAAAACTGTTTTTT. It translates to CASSCRGRGANEKLFF.

V is TRBV10-3 and J is TRBJ2-3; D perhaps matches TRBD1 (5 bases). Trimming took off 2 bases at V and 7 bases at J, with 16 bases between the two ends. This CDR3 region has 15 residues. CDR1 and CDR2 from the germline V gene are ENHRY and SYGVKD. The CDR3 DNA reads TGTGCCATCAGTGAGGGACCTCAGGGTTGGAATACGCAGTATTTT. Its translation is CAISEGPQGWNTQYF.

J is TRBJ1-5 and V is TRBV28; 8 nucleotides align to TRBD1. This CDR3 has 15 residues. Losses at the gene ends were 6 bases for V and 0 bases for J; bases not matched to a gene: 4. Germline CDR1 reads MDHEN; CDR2 reads SYDVKM. CDR3 sequence reads: CASSETGGSNQPQHF. CDR3 nucleotides: TGTGCCAGCAGCGAAACAGGGGGTAGCAATCAGCCCCAGCATTTT.

This clone was recorded once. The rearrangement uses TRBV2 and TRBJ1-5; the match to TRBD1 covers 7 bases. The CDR3 loop spans 15 amino acids. V dropped 6 bases and J dropped 5; count of bases not matched to a gene: 10. In germline, CDR1 is SNHLY, CDR2 FYNNEI. CDR3 protein: CASSPHLDRDQPQHF. The DNA for the CDR3 is TGTGCCAGCAGCCCGCACCTCGACAGGGATCAGCCCCAGCATTTT.

The genes are TRBV9 and TRBJ2-3; 7 bases are a match to TRBD1. CDR1 and CDR2 from the germline V gene are SGDLS and YYNGEE. V gave up 3 bases and J gave up 1 base; unmatched junction bases: 5. The CDR3 length is 15 residues. This CDR3 reads CASSDGQAGTDTQYF. CDR3 nucleotide sequence: TGTGCCAGCAGCGACGGACAGGCGGGCACAGATACGCAGTATTTT. The full variable domain, completed using reference TRBV9 and TRBJ2-3, is DSGVTQTPKHLITATGQRVTLRCSPRSGDLSVYWYQQSLDQGLQFLIQYYNGEERAKGNILERFSAQQFPDLHSELNLSSLELGDSALYFCASSDGQAGTDTQYFGPGTRLTVL.

This chain links TRBV4-3 with TRBJ2-1; D not resolved. Looked up from germline, CDR1 is LGHNA and CDR2 is YSLEER. The CDR3 sequence is 14 residues long. The V gene lost 0 bases and the J gene lost 8 bases, with 11 bases spanning the gap. The CDR3 loop reads CASSQEAPLDEQFF. CDR3 coding DNA: TGCGCCAGCAGCCAAGAGGCTCCTCTGGATGAGCAGTTCTTC.

The rearrangement joins TRBV19 to TRBJ2-3; 7 bases are shared with TRBD2. J lost 2 bases, V lost 3 bases, and 11 bases had no gene match. This CDR3 contains 17 residues. CDR1 LNHDA and CDR2 SQIVND come from the germline V gene (reference sequence). The CDR3 nucleotides are TGTGCCAGTAGTATCGCGCGGGGGATCATAGACACAGATACGCAGTATTTT. This codes for CASSIARGIIDTDTQYF.

The V and J genes are TRBV5-6 and TRBJ1-2, with 7 positions matching TRBD1. Germline V gene lookup returns CDR1 SGHDT and CDR2 YYEEEE. CDR3 length equals 14 residues. V was pared by 0 bases and J by 4 bases, with 3 bases of the junction left unmatched. The CDR3 loop is CASSLGQGTYGYTF. The CDR3 bases are TGTGCCAGCAGCTTGGGACAGGGAACCTATGGCTACACCTTC.

The rearrangement joins TRBV15 to TRBJ1-5; the D is unclear. The germline V gene has CDR1 LNHNV and CDR2 YYDKDF (reference sequence). V lost 3 bases and J lost 0, with 18 bases in between. CDR3 length: 18 residues. CDR3 sequence reads: CATSRDPLERVSNQPQHF. In DNA form, the CDR3 reads TGTGCCACCAGCAGGGATCCACTGGAGCGGGTTAGCAATCAGCCCCAGCATTTT.

This chain connects TRBV5-5 to TRBJ2-7, with D perhaps matching TRBD2 (7 bases). The CDR3 length is 16 residues. CDR1 is SGHKS and CDR2 is YYEKEE in the germline V gene (reference sequence). Trimming stripped 3 bases from V and 8 bases from J, with 24 bases between. The CDR3 DNA reads as TGTGCCAGCAGCTGGAAAACAGGGAGGGTCCTACGGAAGCAGTACTTC. Translation gives CASSWKTGRVLRKQYF.

The CDR3 region is CASSRHWRRVTSLGGYTF. CDR3 nucleotide sequence: TGCGCCAGCAGCCGACACTGGCGCAGGGTGACCTCTTTGGGGGGCTACACCTTC. V and J are TRBV4-1 and TRBJ1-2; D might be TRBD1 (5 bases). Germline assignment: CDR1 MGHRA and CDR2 YSYEKL. The length of the CDR3 is 18 residues. V lost 4 bases and J lost 8, with 29 bases in between.

The chain links TRBV28 to TRBJ2-7; D possibly corresponds to TRBD1 (5 bases). Trimming took 2 bases from V and 3 from J, leaving 8 bases between them. Germline values: CDR1 MDHEN, CDR2 SYDVKM. This CDR3 has 13 residues. In nucleotides, the CDR3 is TGTGCCAGCAGTTTACATCAGGGCTACGAGCAGTACTTC. Translated, it gives CASSLHQGYEQYF.

V is TRBV14 and J is TRBJ2-1, with 8 bases that match TRBD2. The J segment lost 0 bases and the V segment lost 4 bases, leaving 5 bases of the junction unmatched. The length of the CDR3 is 16 residues. Germline CDR1 is SGHDN and CDR2 is FVKESK. The CDR3 sequence is CASSRLAPSSYNEQFF. The CDR3 DNA sequence: TGTGCCAGCAGCCGACTAGCGCCGAGCTCCTACAATGAGCAGTTCTTC.

This clone was counted between two and nine times. The rearrangement joins TRBV6-6 to TRBJ2-1, with 7 bases aligning to TRBD1. Looked up from germline, CDR1 is MNHNY and CDR2 is SVGAGI (reference sequence). The CDR3 loop spans 15 amino acids. V shed 2 bases and J 4 bases; nucleotides not matched to a gene: 5. The CDR3 is CASSYMGRGYNEQFF. CDR3 nucleotides: TGTGCCAGCAGTTACATGGGCAGGGGGTACAATGAGCAGTTCTTC.

This clone was seen once. The chain recombines TRBV4-3 with TRBJ2-3, with 10 bases fitting TRBD1. This CDR3 region has 19 residues. V shed 0 bases and J 7 bases; nucleotides not matched to a gene: 16. Germline CDR1 and CDR2: LGHNA and YSLEER. The CDR3 nucleotides read TGCGCCAGCAGCCAAGATAGGGGACCGAGGGACAGGGGCAGGAATACGCAGTATTTT. Translating gives CASSQDRGPRDRGRNTQYF.

The chain has TRBV29-1 and TRBJ2-5; TRBD2 matches at 8 bases. CDR3 length equals 14 residues. V dropped 7 bases and J dropped 4; count of bases not matched to a gene: 11. Germline V gene data show CDR1 as SQVTM and CDR2 as ANQGSEA. The CDR3 loop reads CSAPGLGEGETQYF. The CDR3 DNA follows: TGCAGCGCCCCGGGACTAGGGGAGGGAGAGACCCAGTACTTC.

This clone was recorded a few times. DNA for the CDR3: TGTGCCAGCAGTTTAGGCCAGGTTCTCTACGAGCAGTACTTC. This gives the protein CASSLGQVLYEQYF. This sequence joins TRBV28 and TRBJ2-7, with unresolved D. The CDR3 is 14 residues long. Looked up from germline, CDR1 is MDHEN and CDR2 is SYDVKM. Trimming removed 2 bases from V and 3 bases from J, with 11 bases in between.

The J gene is TRBJ2-5, the V gene TRBV4-3; TRBD2 might be the D (6 bases). The CDR3 contains 15 residues. Germline CDR1 LGHNA, CDR2 YSLEER. Between the trimmed V and J ends, which lost 3 bases and 2 bases, there was a span of 13 bases. The CDR3 DNA follows: TGCGCCAGCAGCCACCGGGACTCACAACAAGAGACCCAGTACTTC. It translates to CASSHRDSQQETQYF.

The CDR3 sequence: CAWKKDRPNSYEQYF. CDR3 DNA: TGTGCCTGGAAAAAGGACAGGCCAAACTCCTACGAGCAGTACTTC. V is TRBV30 and J is TRBJ2-7, with 7 bases matching TRBD1. CDR3 size: 15 residues. Germline lookup yields CDR1 GTSNPN and CDR2 SVGIG (reference sequence). The V segment lost 4 bases and the J segment 0 bases; nucleotides outside the gene matches: 9.

The chain carries TRBV4-1 and TRBJ2-1; 13 bases agree with TRBD2. The germline gives CDR1 MGHRA, CDR2 YSYEKL. The CDR3 has 22 residues. With 2 bases clipped from V and 10 bases from J, the junction kept 26 bases outside the gene matches. The CDR3 region has the DNA TGCGCCAGCAGCCAAACCGCCGCGCCGACTAGCGGGAGGCCCCAGGCGGGGAGGGAGCAGTTCTTC. This translates into CASSQTAAPTSGRPQAGREQFF.

This chain uses TRBV18 with TRBJ2-7; tentatively, D is TRBD2 (6 bases). Trimming left V 3 bases short and J 5 bases short, with 14 bases between. The CDR3 length is 14 residues. Germline V gene sequence: CDR1 KGHSH, CDR2 LQKENI. CDR3 nucleotides: TGTGCCAGCTCACCCGACGGGAGTCTCCACGAGCAGTACTTC. Protein product: CASSPDGSLHEQYF.